Listed here are 28 T cell receptor beta chains from one sample, sequenced in a study of identical twins (dated by TCRdb to the mid-2010s). Library construction relied on 5' RACE. For sequencing, an Illumina HiSeq 2000 was employed. TCRdb reprocessed the public reads (quality trimming at Q25 with fastp, clone calling with MiXCR) and kept in-frame beta chains. One record per CDR3 amino acid sequence lists the most common genes and DNA. A total of about 340,000 distinct CDR3 sequences appear in this sample, about 12% of them only once. Approximately 7.9% of the sample is taken by the ten largest. The same data also went into a second study, on yellow fever vaccine responses in identical twins.

The sample comprised CD8+ T cells sorted from blood. Receptors originate from a woman in her late teens or twenties in good health.

This clonotype was recorded at least ten times. The J gene is TRBJ2-2, the V gene TRBV7-9; possible D gene TRBD1, 6 bases. The CDR3 extends over 14 amino acids. CDR1 and CDR2 from the germline V gene are SEHNR and FQNEAQ (reference sequence). V was cut by 5 bases and J by 1 base, with 8 bases left in between. The CDR3 reads CASSGQRNTGELFF. In nucleotides, the CDR3 is TGTGCCAGCAGCGGACAGAGGAACACCGGGGAGCTGTTTTTT.

This clonotype came up a few times. This sequence joins TRBV20-1 and TRBJ2-1, with TRBD2 matching 8 bases. The CDR3 totals 15 residues. CDR1 and CDR2 from the germline V gene are DFQATT and SNEGSKA (reference sequence). The V gene end was trimmed by 1 base and the J gene end by 4 bases; junction bases not matched to a gene: 6. The CDR3 region is CSARAASGPYNEQFF. The CDR3 DNA reads TGCAGTGCTAGAGCGGCTAGCGGGCCTTACAATGAGCAGTTCTTC.

This clonotype occurred a few times. This chain connects TRBV6-1 to TRBJ1-4; no clear D. The CDR3 contains 16 residues. Germline V lookup: CDR1 MNHNS, CDR2 SASEGT. Trimming removed 2 bases at V and 8 bases at J, with 18 bases between. The CDR3 spells CASSERSATANEKLFF. In nucleotides, the CDR3 is TGTGCCAGCAGTGAACGGAGCGCTACCGCAAACGAAAAACTGTTTTTT.

The J gene is TRBJ2-1, the V gene TRBV10-1, with TRBD2 as a possible D gene (5 bases). CDR3 length: 14 amino acids. V lost 10 bases, J lost 1 base, and 14 bases lay in between. Germline V gene data show CDR1 as WNHNN and CDR2 as SYGVQD (reference sequence). CDR3 sequence: CATQSGSSYNEQFF. The CDR3 region has the DNA TGCGCCACCCAAAGCGGTTCGTCCTACAATGAGCAGTTCTTC.

This chain connects TRBV5-5 to TRBJ2-1; 10 bases agree with TRBD1. The V and J ends lost 0 bases and 7 bases, in that order; junction bases with no gene match: 4. The CDR3 totals 15 residues. CDR1 is SGHKS and CDR2 is YYEKEE in the germline V gene (reference sequence). CDR3 DNA sequence: TGTGCCAGCAGCTTGGGGACAGGGGGTGGGAATGAGCAGTTCTTC. Its translation is CASSLGTGGGNEQFF.

This clonotype was seen repeatedly, ten times or more. The chain recombines TRBV20-1 with TRBJ2-1, with TRBD2 matching 12 bases. CDR1 is DFQATT and CDR2 is SNEGSKA in the germline V gene (reference sequence). V shed 3 bases and J 4 bases; nucleotides not matched to a gene: 1. The CDR3 sequence is 14 residues long. The CDR3 DNA sequence: TGCAGTGCTAGGGGGACTAGCGGGTACAATGAGCAGTTCTTC. Protein product: CSARGTSGYNEQFF.

This clonotype was observed a few times. The chain couples TRBV3-1 to TRBJ2-7; D gene ambiguous. The CDR3 sequence is 13 residues long. The V end lost 1 base, the J end lost 3 bases, and 7 bases lay between the germline ends. Germline CDR1 is LGHDT and CDR2 is YNNKEL (reference sequence). Here the CDR3 reads CASSQGLGYEQYV. Written as DNA, the CDR3 is TGTGCCAGCAGCCAAGGGTTGGGCTACGAGCAGTACGTC.

The chain links TRBV6-1 to TRBJ2-7, with D perhaps TRBD1 or TRBD2 (6 bases each). Germline assignment: CDR1 MNHNS and CDR2 SASEGT. Trimming removed 6 bases from V and 0 bases from J, with 18 bases in between. This CDR3 spans 16 amino acids. CDR3 bases: TGTGCCAGCAGGGGATTGGAGGGGGGACTCTCCTACGAGCAGTACGTC. Encoded protein: CASRGLEGGLSYEQYV.

There are a few counts of this clonotype. The chain has TRBV9 and TRBJ2-3; maybe TRBD2 (6 bases). Germline V lookup: CDR1 SGDLS, CDR2 YYNGEE. Trimming stripped 5 bases from V and 1 base from J, with 14 bases between. The CDR3 covers 15 residues. The CDR3 DNA reads TGTGCCAGCAGTCGTTGGGACTGGGGCACAGATACGCAGTATTTT. Its translation: CASSRWDWGTDTQYF.

This clonotype was detected only a few times. The chain combines TRBV20-1 with TRBJ2-1; 8 bases match TRBD2. J gave up 5 bases and V 2 bases, and 11 bases lay outside the gene matches. This CDR3 has 16 residues. CDR1 is DFQATT, CDR2 SNEGSKA, per germline (reference sequence). The DNA for the CDR3 is TGCAGTGCTAGACCTCTAGTAGCGGGGATAAACAATGAGCAGTTCTTC. Translating it yields CSARPLVAGINNEQFF.

This chain joins TRBV20-1 and TRBJ2-2; perhaps TRBD2 as D (6 bases). V was trimmed by 3 bases and J by 7 bases, leaving 18 bases between them. This CDR3 has 15 residues. From germline, CDR1 is DFQATT and CDR2 SNEGSKA (reference sequence). CDR3 protein: CSARVVSGVGGELFF. The CDR3 DNA reads TGCAGTGCTAGGGTGGTATCGGGAGTGGGCGGGGAGCTGTTTTTT.

V gene TRBV28 combines with J gene TRBJ2-5; TRBD1 matches at 8 bases. Germline CDR1 is MDHEN and CDR2 is SYDVKM. This CDR3 is 15 amino acids long. V was clipped by 6 bases and J by 5 bases; unmatched bases: 11. In DNA, the CDR3 is TGTGCCAGCAGCTCCGGACAGGGCGGAGGGGAGACCCAGTACTTC. Translation gives CASSSGQGGGETQYF. The whole variable domain, filled in from reference TRBV28 and TRBJ2-5, reads DVKVTQSSRYLVKRTGEKVFLECVQDMDHENMFWYRQDPGLGLRLIYFSYDVKMKEKGDIPEGYSVSREKKERFSLILESASTNQTSMYLCASSSGQGGGETQYFGPGTRLLVL.

This clonotype showed up many times. The gene calls are TRBV7-9 and TRBJ2-1, with 7 nucleotides matching TRBD1. CDR1 SEHNR and CDR2 FQNEAQ come from the germline V gene (reference sequence). The CDR3 contains 15 residues. The V and J ends lost 1 base and 2 bases, in that order; junction bases with no gene match: 2. CDR3 bases: TGTGCCAGCAGCTTAGTGCAGGGGGCCTACAATGAGCAGTTCTTC. This encodes CASSLVQGAYNEQFF.

This clonotype has at least ten counts. The gene calls are TRBV5-1 and TRBJ2-1; no clear D. This CDR3 is built from 18 residues. V was pared by 2 bases and J by 0 bases, with 18 bases between. The germline V gene has CDR1 SGHRS and CDR2 YFSETQ. The CDR3 DNA sequence: TGCGCCAGCAGCTTCCGAGGAAAAAGACCGAGCTCCTACAATGAGCAGTTCTTC. This translates into CASSFRGKRPSSYNEQFF.

Only a few counts were recorded for this clonotype. The chain is built from TRBV6-4 and TRBJ1-2; no firm D call. CDR3 length: 13 residues. Trimming cost V 3 bases and J 4 bases, with 9 bases left between them. Germline values: CDR1 MRHNA, CDR2 SNTAGT. The CDR3 nucleotides read TGTGCCAGCAGTGAAAGGGAATTCTATGGCTACACCTTC. Translation gives CASSEREFYGYTF.

The V gene is TRBV27, the J gene TRBJ2-3; possibly TRBD2 for D (6 bases). V was trimmed by 5 bases and J by 2 bases, leaving 14 bases between them. Germline V CDR1 and CDR2: MNHEY, SMNVEV (reference sequence). The CDR3 loop spans 15 amino acids. CDR3 DNA: TGTGCCAGCAGTGCGGGACCGTTGAACACAGATACGCAGTATTTT. Protein product: CASSAGPLNTDTQYF.

The chain employs TRBV24-1 and TRBJ2-3; D could derive from TRBD1 or TRBD2 (5 bases each). This CDR3 is built from 16 residues. With 0 bases removed from V and 6 bases from J, the gap between germline ends came to 15 bases. Germline values: CDR1 KGHDR, CDR2 SFDVKD. The DNA for the CDR3 is TGTGCCACCAGTGATTTGCGGTTCGGGGCTCTGGATACGCAGTATTTT. Translating it yields CATSDLRFGALDTQYF.

The chain is built from TRBV3-1 and TRBJ2-3, with TRBD1 matching over 7 bases. Trimming removed 1 base from V and 1 base from J; junction bases left unmatched: 2. The V gene's germline CDR1 is LGHDT and CDR2 YNNKEL (reference sequence). CDR3 size: 15 residues. CDR3 sequence: CASSQGQGRTDTQYF. CDR3 bases: TGTGCCAGCAGCCAAGGACAGGGCCGCACAGATACGCAGTATTTT.

This clonotype was counted between two and nine times. This chain uses TRBV20-1 with TRBJ2-1; TRBD2 matches 13 bases. The CDR3 is made up of 18 amino acids. V lost 1 base and J lost 0; bases outside the gene matches: 6. The germline V gene has CDR1 DFQATT and CDR2 SNEGSKA (reference sequence). The CDR3 DNA is TGCAGTGCTAGAGCCGGGACTAGCGGGGCGAGCTCCTACAATGAGCAGTTCTTC. Residues: CSARAGTSGASSYNEQFF.

This chain uses TRBV28 with TRBJ2-3; D tentatively fits TRBD1 or TRBD2 (5 bases each). The V gene lost 5 bases and the J gene lost 6 bases, with 15 bases spanning the gap. The CDR3 is 14 residues long. CDR1 and CDR2 from the germline V gene are MDHEN and SYDVKM. The CDR3 bases are TGTGCCAGCAGTCTCCCCCCGGGGACCGATACGCAGTATTTT. This codes for CASSLPPGTDTQYF.

This chain joins TRBV19 and TRBJ2-7; the match to TRBD2 covers 8 bases. The CDR3 sequence is 15 residues long. V lost 4 bases and J lost 5; bases outside the gene matches: 10. Per germline, CDR1 LNHDA and CDR2 SQIVND (reference sequence). In DNA form, the CDR3 reads TGTGCCAGTAGTACCTACCGGGGGGGTTTGAACGAGCAGTACTTC. Its translation: CASSTYRGGLNEQYF. The variable domain in full, completed from reference TRBV19 and TRBJ2-7, reads DGGITQSPKYLFRKEGQNVTLSCEQNLNHDAMYWYRQDPGQGLRLIYYSQIVNDFQKGDIAEGYSVSREKKESFPLTVTSAQKNPTAFYLCASSTYRGGLNEQYFGPGTRLTVT.

This clonotype has only a few counts. The chain is built from TRBV29-1 and TRBJ2-1; D gene uncertain. Trimming shortened V by 5 bases and J by 11 bases, and 19 bases separated the two germline ends. The germline V gene has CDR1 SQVTM and CDR2 ANQGSEA. This CDR3 contains 13 residues. The CDR3 region has the DNA TGCAGCGTTCCTCCTGATACCGGGCCTCAGCAGTTCTTC. This encodes CSVPPDTGPQQFF.

This sequence joins TRBV2 and TRBJ2-3, with D unresolved. Trimming removed 3 bases from V and 0 bases from J, with 13 bases in between. Germline assignment: CDR1 SNHLY and CDR2 FYNNEI. This CDR3 spans 16 amino acids. In nucleotides, the CDR3 is TGTGCCAGCAGTGATTGGTACGGCGGTAGCACAGATACGCAGTATTTT. Protein: CASSDWYGGSTDTQYF.

This chain uses TRBV15 with TRBJ2-3; a possible D gene is TRBD2 (7 bases). This CDR3 comprises 17 residues. V lost 0 bases to trimming and J lost 1 base, with 14 bases between them. CDR1 is LNHNV, CDR2 YYDKDF, per germline (reference sequence). CDR3 residues: CATSRDIGGPGTDTQYF. Written as DNA, the CDR3 is TGTGCCACCAGCAGAGACATCGGGGGGCCGGGCACAGATACGCAGTATTTT.

This clonotype was seen once. The chain carries TRBV24-1 and TRBJ2-3, with 14 bases aligning to TRBD2. The CDR3 is 19 amino acids. CDR1 and CDR2 (germline): KGHDR, SFDVKD. Trimming took 5 bases from V and 0 from J; bases not matched to a gene: 9. This chain's CDR3 is CATSGLTSGGAISTDTQYF. For the CDR3, the DNA is TGTGCCACCAGTGGCTTGACTAGCGGGGGGGCCATCAGCACAGATACGCAGTATTTT.

This clonotype was seen only a few times. The chain employs TRBV27 and TRBJ2-7; D gene uncertain. The germline V gene encodes CDR1 MNHEY and CDR2 SMNVEV (reference sequence). The V end was cut by 7 bases, the J end by 2 bases, with 21 bases between. The CDR3 totals 16 residues. The DNA of the CDR3 is TGTGCCAGCACTCTTAATCTGCAAACCCGGGCCTACGAGCAGTACTTC. Translating it yields CASTLNLQTRAYEQYF.

The rearrangement uses TRBV11-1 and TRBJ2-7; 8 bases are a match to TRBD1. Germline V gene data show CDR1 as SGHAT and CDR2 as FQDESV (reference sequence). Trimming at V came to 0 bases and at J to 1 base, leaving 11 bases not matched to a gene. This CDR3 has 18 amino acids. In DNA form, the CDR3 reads TGTGCCAGCAGCTTAGCCGCAGGGGGCCACTCACCTTCCTACGAGCAGTACTTC. Its protein is CASSLAAGGHSPSYEQYF.

This clonotype was picked up many times. This chain links TRBV11-2 with TRBJ2-1; perhaps TRBD1 as D (6 bases). The germline V gene has CDR1 SGHAT and CDR2 FQNNGV. Trimming cost V 2 bases and J 4 bases, with 12 bases left between them. The CDR3 spans 15 residues. The CDR3 loop reads CASSLSQGPYNEQFF. DNA of the CDR3: TGTGCCAGCAGCTTAAGTCAGGGGCCTTACAATGAGCAGTTCTTC.